The clone carrying this TCR beta chain occurred a few times. These data originate in a study of shared clonotypes between healthy human individuals. Assay runs were performed at deep level. Some clones are missing from TCRdb's copy, which holds only in-frame ones; the method was immunoSEQ multiplex PCR. The data contain some 530,000 clones, around four fifths of them seen just once; the ten biggest clones take up 12%. The CDR3 runs to 16 residues. The V segment lost 0 bases and the J segment 0 bases; nucleotides outside the gene matches: 0. In germline, CDR1 is LGHNA, CDR2 YSLEER. This chain connects TRBV4-3 to TRBJ2-1; TRBD2 aligns across 9 bases. Sequencing used PBMCs. The sequence derives from a woman aged 40-49 years in good health. Some clones in this sample may be carry-over from other donors' samples. CDR3 sequence: CASSQETSGSYNEQFF. The CDR3 DNA sequence: TGCGCCAGCAGCCAAGAGACTAGCGGCTCCTACAATGAGCAGTTCTTC.